What follows are 8 T cell receptor beta chains derived from one specimen sequenced in a study of CD8 T cells in ankylosing spondylitis. One entry per CDR3 protein, called by TCRdb with MiXCR from the 5' RACE reads. The table has about 250,000 distinct CDR3 sequences, about 30% seen once. Sample: blood, either unsorted or a sorted T cell fraction (not recorded which). All receptors derive from a male donor with ankylosing spondylitis or in good health (not recorded which).

The chain couples TRBV28 to TRBJ1-3, with a tentative D call TRBD1 (5 bases). Germline V gives CDR1 MDHEN, CDR2 SYDVKM. The germline V and J ends were trimmed by 7 bases and 0 bases, with 10 bases remaining between them. This CDR3 comprises 14 residues. CDR3 in DNA: TGTGCCAGCACCCGGACAAGCTCTGGAAACACCATATATTTT. It yields the protein CASTRTSSGNTIYF.

V and J are TRBV7-9 and TRBJ1-1; the D is unclear. Deletions cut 0 bases from V and 5 bases from J, with 13 bases between. The CDR3 runs 15 residues. Germline assignment: CDR1 SEHNR and CDR2 FQNEAQ (reference sequence). The CDR3 region is CASSLAPAGRTEAFF. The CDR3 DNA reads as TGTGCCAGCAGCTTAGCTCCGGCCGGTCGGACTGAAGCTTTCTTT.

V usage is TRBV5-5 and J usage is TRBJ1-2; D gene ambiguous. Germline assignment: CDR1 SGHKS and CDR2 YYEKEE (reference sequence). V lost 7 bases, J lost 3 bases, and 13 bases lay in between. The CDR3 has 13 residues. The CDR3 sequence: CASAPGVDYGYTF. CDR3 bases: TGTGCCAGCGCCCCAGGAGTGGACTATGGCTACACCTTC.

The chain recombines TRBV20-1 with TRBJ2-7; D gene unclear. The CDR3 extends over 12 amino acids. V gave up 1 base and J gave up 3 bases, with 7 bases separating them. Germline-derived CDR1 and CDR2 are DFQATT and SNEGSKA (reference sequence). The CDR3 region is CSARADLYEQYF. The CDR3 nucleotides read TGCAGTGCTAGAGCCGATCTCTACGAGCAGTACTTC.

The chain couples TRBV7-9 to TRBJ1-2; D is unresolved. The CDR3 has 13 amino acids. Germline CDR1 SEHNR, CDR2 FQNEAQ (reference sequence). The ends were cut back, 5 bases at V and 6 bases at J, with 13 bases in the middle. The CDR3 reads CASSDGGWDGYTF. For the CDR3, the DNA is TGTGCCAGCAGCGACGGAGGGTGGGATGGCTACACCTTC.

This clonotype was counted between two and nine times. The rearrangement uses TRBV7-9 and TRBJ2-1; 10 bases agree with TRBD1. This CDR3 contains 15 residues. J was trimmed by 5 bases and V by 5 bases; bases with no gene match: 6. The V gene's germline CDR1 is SEHNR and CDR2 FQNEAQ (reference sequence). The CDR3, as DNA: TGTGCCAGCAGCCACGCGGGGACAGGGGACAATGAGCAGTTCTTC. The encoded protein is CASSHAGTGDNEQFF.

The CDR3 region is CASSPRIGTGTHEQYF. CDR3 in DNA: TGTGCCAGCTCACCAAGAATTGGGACAGGGACACACGAGCAGTACTTC. The J gene is TRBJ2-7, the V gene TRBV18; 9 nucleotides agree with TRBD1. Germline loops: CDR1 KGHSH, CDR2 LQKENI. This CDR3 has 16 residues. The ends lost 2 bases at V and 5 bases at J; junction bases unmatched: 10.

In its sample, this clonotype was seen a few times. This chain connects TRBV10-3 to TRBJ1-1; the D gene is possibly TRBD1 (5 bases). This CDR3 has 14 amino acids. Germline V gives CDR1 ENHRY, CDR2 SYGVKD. V lost 10 bases and J 6 bases, leaving 21 bases between the germline ends. CDR3 region: CATGQGPGSPEAFF. For the CDR3, the DNA is TGTGCCACCGGTCAGGGCCCCGGGAGCCCTGAAGCTTTCTTT.